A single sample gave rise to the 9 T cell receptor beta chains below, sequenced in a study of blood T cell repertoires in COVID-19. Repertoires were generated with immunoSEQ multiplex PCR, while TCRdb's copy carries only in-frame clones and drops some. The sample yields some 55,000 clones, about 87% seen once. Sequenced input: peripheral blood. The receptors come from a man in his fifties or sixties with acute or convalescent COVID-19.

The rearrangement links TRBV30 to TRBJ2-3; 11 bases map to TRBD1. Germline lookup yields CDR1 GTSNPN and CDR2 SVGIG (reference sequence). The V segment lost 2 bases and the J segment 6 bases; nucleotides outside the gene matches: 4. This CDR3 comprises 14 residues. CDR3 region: CAWSTRDRGDTQYF. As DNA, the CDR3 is TGTGCCTGGAGTACCCGGGACAGGGGGGATACGCAGTATTTT.

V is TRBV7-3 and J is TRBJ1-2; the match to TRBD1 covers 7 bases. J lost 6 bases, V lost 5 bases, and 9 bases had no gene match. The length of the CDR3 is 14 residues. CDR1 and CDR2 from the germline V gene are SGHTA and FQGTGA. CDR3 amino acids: CASSRQGESDGYTF. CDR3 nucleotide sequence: TGTGCCAGCAGCCGGCAGGGGGAGAGTGATGGCTACACCTTC.

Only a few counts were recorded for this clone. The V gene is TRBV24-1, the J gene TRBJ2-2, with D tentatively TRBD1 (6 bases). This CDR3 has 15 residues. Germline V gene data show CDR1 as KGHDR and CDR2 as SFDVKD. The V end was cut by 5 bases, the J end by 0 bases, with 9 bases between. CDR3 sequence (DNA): TGTGCCACCAGTGTCCCAGGGGCGAACACCGGGGAGCTGTTTTTT. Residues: CATSVPGANTGELFF.

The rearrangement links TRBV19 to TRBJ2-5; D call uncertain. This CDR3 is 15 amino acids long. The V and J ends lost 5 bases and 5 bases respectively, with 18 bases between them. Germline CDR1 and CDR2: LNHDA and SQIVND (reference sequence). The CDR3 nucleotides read TGTGCCAGTAGTCTGACCCAATCCCTCGGGGAGACCCAGTACTTC. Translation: CASSLTQSLGETQYF.

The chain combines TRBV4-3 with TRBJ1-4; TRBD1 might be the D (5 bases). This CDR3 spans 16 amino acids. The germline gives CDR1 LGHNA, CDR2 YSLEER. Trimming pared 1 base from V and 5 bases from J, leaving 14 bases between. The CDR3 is CASSQAGRARNEKLFF. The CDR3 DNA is TGCGCCAGCAGCCAAGCAGGGCGTGCTAGGAATGAAAAACTGTTTTTT.

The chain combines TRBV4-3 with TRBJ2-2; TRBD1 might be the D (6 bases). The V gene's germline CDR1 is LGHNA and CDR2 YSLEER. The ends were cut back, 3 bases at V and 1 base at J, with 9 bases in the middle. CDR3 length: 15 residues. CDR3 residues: CASSQYRENTGELFF. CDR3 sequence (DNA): TGCGCCAGCAGCCAGTACAGGGAGAACACCGGGGAGCTGTTTTTT.

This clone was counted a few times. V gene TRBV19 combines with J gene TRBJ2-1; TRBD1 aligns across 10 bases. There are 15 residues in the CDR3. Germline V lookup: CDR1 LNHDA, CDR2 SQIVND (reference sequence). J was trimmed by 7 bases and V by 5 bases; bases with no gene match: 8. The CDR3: CASSLRDRGVNEQFF. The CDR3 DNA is TGTGCCAGTAGTCTCCGGGACAGGGGAGTTAATGAGCAGTTCTTC.

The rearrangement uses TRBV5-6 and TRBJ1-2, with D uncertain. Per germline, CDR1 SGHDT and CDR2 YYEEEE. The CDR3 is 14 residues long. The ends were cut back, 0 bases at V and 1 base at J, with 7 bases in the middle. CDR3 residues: CASSLVDFNYGYTF. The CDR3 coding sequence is TGTGCCAGCAGCTTGGTGGACTTTAACTATGGCTACACCTTC.

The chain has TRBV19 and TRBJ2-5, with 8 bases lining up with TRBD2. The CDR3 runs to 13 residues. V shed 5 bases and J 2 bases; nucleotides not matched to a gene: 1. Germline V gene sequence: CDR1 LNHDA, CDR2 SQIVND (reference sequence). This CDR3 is CASSVAGQETQYF. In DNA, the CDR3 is TGTGCCAGTAGTGTAGCGGGGCAAGAGACCCAGTACTTC. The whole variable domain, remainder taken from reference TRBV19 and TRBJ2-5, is DGGITQSPKYLFRKEGQNVTLSCEQNLNHDAMYWYRQDPGQGLRLIYYSQIVNDFQKGDIAEGYSVSREKKESFPLTVTSAQKNPTAFYLCASSVAGQETQYFGPGTRLLVL.